These T cell receptor beta chains were read from a single sample in a study of T cell responses to AZD1222 COVID-19 vaccine. The table came from immunoSEQ multiplex PCR; TCRdb's copy has only in-frame clones and leaves some out. The sample yields about 140,000 clones, approximately 88% seen once. The input for sequencing was peripheral blood, taken on day 0 of AZD1222 vaccination. Every receptor here comes from an adult in good health. The CDR3 runs from the conserved cysteine through the conserved F or W. The order of the fields is clone size, J gene, V gene, D gene, CDR3 protein, CDR3 DNA. The D gene is left open where the match is weak. For some rows the clone size is stated as once, few or many, or as a class when expanded; others skip it.

abundance: NA; j_gene: TRBJ2-2; v_gene: TRBV4-2; d_gene: NA; CDR3aa: CASSHSGRNTGELFF; CDR3nt: TGTGCCAGCAGCCATAGCGGAAGGAACACCGGGGAGCTGTTTTTT
abundance: NA; j_gene: TRBJ2-1; v_gene: TRBV4-1; d_gene: NA; CDR3aa: CASREDGTYNEQFF; CDR3nt: TGCGCCAGCAGGGAGGACGGTACTTACAATGAGCAGTTCTTC
abundance: once; j_gene: TRBJ1-6; v_gene: TRBV25-1; d_gene: NA; CDR3aa: CASSEWGGASPLHF; CDR3nt: TGTGCCAGCAGTGAATGGGGAGGGGCTTCACCCCTCCACTTT
abundance: NA; j_gene: TRBJ1-3; v_gene: TRBV19; d_gene: TRBD1; CDR3aa: CASRRQGDGNTIYF; CDR3nt: TGTGCCAGTAGGCGACAGGGGGACGGAAACACCATATATTTT
abundance: NA; j_gene: TRBJ1-5; v_gene: TRBV27; d_gene: NA; CDR3aa: CASSRRGYSNQPQHF; CDR3nt: TGTGCCAGCAGCCGCAGGGGTTATAGCAATCAGCCCCAGCATTTT
abundance: NA; j_gene: TRBJ1-1; v_gene: TRBV30; d_gene: TRBD1; CDR3aa: CAWRKPGQSTEAFF; CDR3nt: TGTGCCTGGAGGAAACCGGGACAGAGCACTGAAGCTTTCTTT
abundance: NA; j_gene: TRBJ1-1; v_gene: TRBV5-4; d_gene: NA; CDR3aa: CASPPPFF; CDR3nt: TGTGCCAGCCCCCCCCCTTTCTTT
abundance: NA; j_gene: TRBJ2-6; v_gene: TRBV18; d_gene: NA; CDR3aa: CASSVVQGSGANVLTF; CDR3nt: TGTGCCAGCTCAGTCGTACAGGGATCTGGGGCCAACGTCCTGACTTTC
abundance: NA; j_gene: TRBJ2-3; v_gene: TRBV4-3; d_gene: TRBD2; CDR3aa: CASSLGGSGSNTQYF; CDR3nt: TGCGCCAGCAGCCTAGGGGGTAGCGGGAGCAATACGCAGTATTTT
abundance: NA; j_gene: TRBJ2-5; v_gene: TRBV5-1; d_gene: TRBD2; CDR3aa: CASSLGASGITETQYF; CDR3nt: TGCGCCAGCAGCTTGGGGGCTAGCGGGATTACAGAGACCCAGTACTTC